The 12 T cell receptor beta chains in this list originate from one sample, sequenced in a study of blood T cell repertoires in COVID-19. Only in-frame clones appear in the TCRdb table, and some are missing; sequencing was by immunoSEQ multiplex PCR. Among under 250,000 clones, less than 85% were seen once, and the ten largest hold roughly 6%. Input material: peripheral blood. The receptors come from a woman aged 70-85 years with acute or convalescent COVID-19.

This sequence joins TRBV6-5 and TRBJ1-2; 8 positions agree with TRBD1. V lost 0 bases, J lost 5 bases, and 5 bases stayed unmatched. The CDR3 runs to 15 residues. The germline CDR1 and CDR2 sequences are MNHEY and SVGAGI. The CDR3 sequence is CASSYSPGGYYGYTF. CDR3 coding DNA: TGTGCCAGCAGTTACTCCCCAGGGGGCTATTATGGCTACACCTTC.

The V and J genes are TRBV12-3 or TRBV12-4 and TRBJ2-1; possible D gene TRBD1, 6 bases. Between the trimmed V and J ends, which lost 6 bases and 6 bases, there was a span of 12 bases. This CDR3 is 13 amino acids long. CDR3 sequence reads: CASRQNRANEQFF. CDR3 sequence (DNA): TGTGCCAGCAGGCAGAACAGGGCCAATGAGCAGTTCTTC.

The rearrangement links TRBV30 to TRBJ2-7; D is possibly TRBD2 (8 bases). This CDR3 is 15 amino acids long. Trimming removed 4 bases at V and 3 bases at J, with 19 bases between. Per the germline V gene, CDR1 is GTSNPN and CDR2 is SVGIG (reference sequence). DNA for the CDR3: TGTGCCTGGATTACAGGGGCAAGCGGGAGCTACGAGCAGTACTTC. Its protein product is CAWITGASGSYEQYF.

The chain links TRBV27 to TRBJ2-5, with TRBD1 matching over 8 bases. The V segment lost 4 bases and the J segment 2 bases; nucleotides outside the gene matches: 6. Germline V lookup: CDR1 MNHEY, CDR2 SMNVEV (reference sequence). CDR3 size: 15 residues. CDR3 coding DNA: TGTGCCAGCAGTTCTGGACAGGGCTTGCAAGAGACCCAGTACTTC. Protein: CASSSGQGLQETQYF.

The chain links TRBV5-6 to TRBJ2-5; the D gene is possibly TRBD1 (6 bases). The CDR3 has 14 amino acids. Trimming removed 4 bases from V and 2 bases from J, with 12 bases in between. The germline gives CDR1 SGHDT, CDR2 YYEEEE. DNA for the CDR3: TGTGCCAGCAGCGCCCAGGACAGACAAGAGACCCAGTACTTC. This encodes CASSAQDRQETQYF.

This clone was counted a single time. The chain is built from TRBV27 and TRBJ1-1; 9 bases are shared with TRBD1. This CDR3 contains 17 residues. The V and J ends lost 7 bases and 1 base, in that order; junction bases with no gene match: 13. Per the germline V gene, CDR1 is MNHEY and CDR2 is SMNVEV (reference sequence). CDR3 residues: CASTNAGTGRRNTEAFF. The DNA for the CDR3 is TGTGCCAGCACCAATGCCGGGACAGGGAGGCGGAACACTGAAGCTTTCTTT.

This clone was observed many times. The J gene is TRBJ1-3, the V gene TRBV7-9; a weak D match, TRBD1 (6 bases). The germline V gene encodes CDR1 SEHNR and CDR2 FQNEAQ (reference sequence). Trimming took off 3 bases at V and 0 bases at J, with 15 bases between the two ends. This CDR3 contains 17 residues. This CDR3 reads CASSFLRDTRSGNTIYF. The CDR3 nucleotides are TGTGCCAGCAGCTTCCTCCGGGACACTCGCTCTGGAAACACCATATATTTT. Using reference TRBV7-9 and TRBJ1-3 for the parts outside the CDR3, the full variable domain is DTGVSQNPRHKITKRGQNVTFRCDPISEHNRLYWYRQTLGQGPEFLTYFQNEAQLEKSRLLSDRFSAERPKGSFSTLEIQRTEQGDSAMYLCASSFLRDTRSGNTIYFGEGSWLTVV.

The V call is TRBV7-9, the J call TRBJ1-1, with D perhaps TRBD1 (6 bases). The CDR3 totals 14 residues. V lost 7 bases, J lost 3 bases, and 15 bases lay in between. The germline CDR1 and CDR2 sequences are SEHNR and FQNEAQ (reference sequence). The CDR3 protein is CASTKAGVYTEAFF. DNA of the CDR3: TGTGCCAGCACTAAAGCAGGGGTGTACACTGAAGCTTTCTTT.

Concerning this clone itself: At one of its ends the junction is not consistent with the germline gene, which may arise from a read error. J is TRBJ2-7 and V is TRBV18; TRBD2 matches 8 bases. The CDR3 extends over 14 amino acids. CDR1 is KGHSH, CDR2 LQKENI, per germline. This chain's CDR3 is CASSPLAVSYEQYF. CDR3 sequence (DNA): TGTGCCAGCTCGCCACTAGCGGTCTCCTACGAGCAGTACTTC.

In this sample, this clone turned up once. This chain links TRBV2 with TRBJ1-5, with 9 bases lining up with TRBD1. The germline V gene has CDR1 SNHLY and CDR2 FYNNEI. There are 14 residues in the CDR3. The V gene end was trimmed by 8 bases and the J gene end by 4 bases; junction bases not matched to a gene: 6. The CDR3 sequence: CASSRDRDNQPQHF. In DNA, the CDR3 is TGTGCCAGCTCCCGGGACAGGGATAATCAGCCCCAGCATTTT.

The CDR3 loop is CASSLGAETGELFF. The CDR3 DNA sequence: TGTGCCAGCAGCTTAGGGGCCGAGACCGGGGAGCTGTTTTTT. This sequence joins TRBV7-9 and TRBJ2-2; D is undetermined. The CDR3 loop spans 14 amino acids. V lost 1 base and J lost 5, with 8 bases in between. From germline, CDR1 is SEHNR and CDR2 FQNEAQ (reference sequence).

This chain uses TRBV4-1 with TRBJ2-7; D might be TRBD2 (5 bases). The CDR3 is 12 residues long. The germline gives CDR1 MGHRA, CDR2 YSYEKL. V was pared by 1 base and J by 9 bases, with 10 bases between. CDR3 sequence (DNA): TGCGCCAGCAGCCAAGCACTAGGTGCGCAGTACTTC. It translates to CASSQALGAQYF.